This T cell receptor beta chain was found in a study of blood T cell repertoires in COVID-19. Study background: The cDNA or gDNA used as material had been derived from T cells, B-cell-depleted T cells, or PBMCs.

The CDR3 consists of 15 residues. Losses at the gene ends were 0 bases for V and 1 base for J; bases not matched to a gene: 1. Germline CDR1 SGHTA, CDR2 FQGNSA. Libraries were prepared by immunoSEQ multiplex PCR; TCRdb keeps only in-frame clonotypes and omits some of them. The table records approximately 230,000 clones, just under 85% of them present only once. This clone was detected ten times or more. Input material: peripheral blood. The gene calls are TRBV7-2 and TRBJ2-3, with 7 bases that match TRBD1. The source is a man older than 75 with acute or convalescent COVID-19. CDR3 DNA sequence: TGTGCCAGCAGCTTAGCCGGACAGGGCACAGATACGCAGTATTTT. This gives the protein CASSLAGQGTDTQYF. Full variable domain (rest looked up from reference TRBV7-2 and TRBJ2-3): GAGVSQSPSNKVTEKGKDVELRCDPISGHTALYWYRQSLGQGLEFLIYFQGNSAPDKSGLPSDRFSAERTGGSVSTLTIQRTQQEDSAVYLCASSLAGQGTDTQYFGPGTRLTVL.